The 30 T cell receptor beta chains below were found in one sample sequenced in a study of cytomegalovirus exposure and HLA in healthy donors. The PCR had 60 Vbeta and 13 Jbeta primers. Produced via immunoSEQ multiplex PCR; TCRdb's table is partial and in-frame only. The sample gives around 230,000 clones, about 81% of which show up once; around 6% is in the top ten. Material for sequencing was PBMCs. The source of these receptors is a man aged 35 to 55 in good health and CMV-seropositive.

The rearrangement joins TRBV28 to TRBJ1-5; 10 bases line up with TRBD1. From germline, CDR1 is MDHEN and CDR2 SYDVKM. J was trimmed by 4 bases and V by 2 bases; bases with no gene match: 5. The CDR3 loop spans 16 amino acids. The CDR3 DNA follows: TGTGCCAGCAGTTTAGAGACAGGGGGCGCAAATCAGCCCCAGCATTTT. This encodes CASSLETGGANQPQHF.

The chain uses TRBV6-1 and TRBJ1-1, with 8 positions matching TRBD1. Germline assignment: CDR1 MNHNS and CDR2 SASEGT. V dropped 5 bases and J dropped 6; count of bases not matched to a gene: 8. The CDR3 loop spans 14 amino acids. CDR3 nucleotide sequence: TGTGCCAGCAGTCCAGGACAGGGTAACGCTGAAGCTTTCTTT. Its protein is CASSPGQGNAEAFF.

This rearrangement joins TRBV18 to TRBJ1-2, with a possible D match to TRBD1 (6 bases). Germline V lookup: CDR1 KGHSH, CDR2 LQKENI. Trimming stripped 4 bases from V and 4 bases from J, with 13 bases between. This CDR3 contains 14 residues. CDR3: CASSRLDSGYGYTF. The CDR3 nucleotides read TGTGCCAGCTCACGACTGGACAGCGGCTATGGCTACACCTTC.

In this sample, this clone turned up once. The chain is built from TRBV30 and TRBJ2-2; 11 bases are a match to TRBD2. The J segment lost 5 bases and the V segment lost 0 bases, leaving 2 bases of the junction unmatched. The CDR3 is 15 amino acids. Germline-derived CDR1 and CDR2 are GTSNPN and SVGIG (reference sequence). This CDR3 reads CAWSVLAGGTGELFF. The CDR3 DNA follows: TGTGCCTGGAGTGTCTTAGCGGGAGGGACCGGGGAGCTGTTTTTT.

Worth noting for this clone: Other DNA variants within this sample encode the same CDR3. This sequence joins TRBV2 and TRBJ2-7; D unclear. V was shortened by 5 bases and J by 0 bases, with 2 bases between the two germline ends. In germline, CDR1 is SNHLY, CDR2 FYNNEI. This CDR3 is 11 amino acids long. Here the CDR3 reads CASSYSYEQYF. For the CDR3, the DNA is TGTGCCAGCAGTTACTCCTACGAGCAGTACTTC.

The rearrangement uses TRBV11-2 and TRBJ1-1; TRBD1 is a possible D gene (5 bases). Germline lookup yields CDR1 SGHAT and CDR2 FQNNGV. The V gene lost 4 bases and the J gene lost 0 bases, with 12 bases spanning the gap. CDR3 length equals 15 residues. CDR3 DNA: TGTGCCAGCAGCTCCAGACAGAATATGAACACTGAAGCTTTCTTT. Translation: CASSSRQNMNTEAFF.

The chain couples TRBV6-6 to TRBJ2-2, with TRBD2 identical over 11 bases. V was pared by 6 bases and J by 1 base, with 1 base of the junction left unmatched. The CDR3 consists of 15 residues. Germline V lookup: CDR1 MNHNY, CDR2 SVGAGI (reference sequence). CDR3 amino acids: CASRTSGVNTGELFF. DNA of the CDR3: TGTGCCAGCAGGACTAGCGGGGTGAACACCGGGGAGCTGTTTTTT.

This chain connects TRBV11-2 to TRBJ2-3; possibly TRBD2 for D (6 bases). V was trimmed by 0 bases and J by 5 bases, leaving 15 bases between them. CDR1 is SGHAT and CDR2 is FQNNGV in the germline V gene. This CDR3 comprises 16 residues. The CDR3 DNA is TGTGCCAGCAGCTTAGATTTGGGGGGATTAGGAGATACGCAGTATTTT. Protein sequence: CASSLDLGGLGDTQYF.

This chain connects TRBV10-1 to TRBJ2-7, with TRBD2 matching 8 bases. V shed 3 bases, J shed 5 bases, and the junction held 15 bases outside the gene matches. The CDR3 has 17 amino acids. CDR1 is WNHNN and CDR2 is SYGVQD in the germline V gene (reference sequence). DNA for the CDR3: TGCGCCAGCAGTGACCCTTCGGGGGGGACACAAGCTCACGAGCAGTACGTC. Its translation: CASSDPSGGTQAHEQYV.

This rearrangement joins TRBV4-1 to TRBJ2-1; 9 nucleotides match TRBD2. The CDR3 loop spans 14 amino acids. Germline CDR1 reads MGHRA; CDR2 reads YSYEKL. V lost 2 bases to trimming and J lost 10 bases; unmatched junction nucleotides: 6. The chain's CDR3 is CASSQLTSGTEQFF. For the CDR3, the DNA is TGCGCCAGCAGCCAACTGACTAGCGGAACCGAGCAGTTCTTC.

This rearrangement joins TRBV7-3 to TRBJ2-1; D gene uncertain. From germline, CDR1 is SGHTA and CDR2 FQGTGA. The CDR3 has 15 residues. Between the trimmed V and J ends, which lost 2 bases and 5 bases, there was a span of 13 bases. CDR3 loop: CASSLSNELHNEQFF. CDR3 nucleotides: TGTGCCAGCAGCTTATCGAACGAGCTCCACAATGAGCAGTTCTTC.

This clone has a handful of counts. The chain links TRBV6-5 to TRBJ2-7; D unclear. The V end lost 6 bases, the J end lost 2 bases, and 5 bases lay between the germline ends. The CDR3 sequence is 11 residues long. The V gene's germline CDR1 is MNHEY and CDR2 SVGAGI. The CDR3 spells CASSNAYEQYF. The CDR3 DNA sequence: TGTGCCAGCAGCAATGCCTACGAGCAGTACTTC.

V gene TRBV11-2 combines with J gene TRBJ1-2, with D possibly being TRBD1 (5 bases). Germline CDR1 reads SGHAT; CDR2 reads FQNNGV. V lost 5 bases and J lost 4, with 23 bases in between. This CDR3 region has 17 residues. The CDR3 region is CASSAVPGLEELYGYTF. The CDR3 DNA sequence: TGTGCCAGCAGCGCCGTACCGGGACTCGAGGAACTCTATGGCTACACCTTC.

The chain has TRBV2 and TRBJ2-7; weak D call: TRBD2 (6 bases). The CDR3 loop spans 13 amino acids. Germline values: CDR1 SNHLY, CDR2 FYNNEI. V was clipped by 7 bases and J by 7 bases, with 17 bases between them. The CDR3 spells CASTARRVREQYV. The CDR3 DNA sequence: TGTGCCAGCACTGCAAGGAGGGTTCGGGAGCAGTACGTC.

This chain uses TRBV5-5 with TRBJ2-2; 7 nucleotides agree with TRBD1. The CDR3 extends over 15 amino acids. The germline V gene has CDR1 SGHKS and CDR2 YYEKEE (reference sequence). V shed 4 bases, J shed 3 bases, and the junction held 6 bases outside the gene matches. CDR3: CASSRNDRDTGELFF. The DNA of the CDR3 is TGTGCCAGCAGCCGAAATGACAGGGACACCGGGGAGCTGTTTTTT.

V and J are TRBV28 and TRBJ1-1; D gene uncertain. The germline gives CDR1 MDHEN, CDR2 SYDVKM. The CDR3 has 18 residues. V was trimmed by 2 bases and J by 3 bases, leaving 22 bases between them. The CDR3 nucleotides read TGTGCCAGCAGTTTAGTTCCGCAGGTCCCTTCCCCGTACACTGAAGCTTTCTTT. It yields the protein CASSLVPQVPSPYTEAFF.

The chain uses TRBV18 and TRBJ1-1; 7 nucleotides align to TRBD1. The V gene's germline CDR1 is KGHSH and CDR2 LQKENI. This CDR3 comprises 15 residues. V was pared by 5 bases and J by 5 bases, with 11 bases of the junction left unmatched. The CDR3 region has the DNA TGTGCCAGCTCAGAAACCGGGACAGAAGGGACTGAAGCTTTCTTT. Protein: CASSETGTEGTEAFF.

In regard to this clone: Additional DNA sequences in this sample encode the identical CDR3. This chain uses TRBV29-1 with TRBJ1-1, with a weak D call TRBD1 (5 bases). Germline assignment: CDR1 SQVTM and CDR2 ANQGSEA. The V end was cut by 3 bases, the J end by 5 bases, with 16 bases between. The CDR3 has 14 amino acids. CDR3 amino acids: CSVDKQGGDTEAFF. The CDR3 DNA sequence: TGCAGCGTTGATAAGCAGGGAGGCGATACTGAAGCTTTCTTT.

The V gene is TRBV11-3, the J gene TRBJ2-5, with a tentative D call TRBD2 (6 bases). CDR1 and CDR2 (germline): SGHNT, YENEEA. This CDR3 spans 14 amino acids. Trimming removed 3 bases from V and 2 bases from J, with 10 bases in between. The CDR3 is CASSFGGDQETQYF. In DNA, the CDR3 is TGTGCCAGCAGCTTCGGCGGGGATCAAGAGACCCAGTACTTC.

CDR3 nucleotides: TGTGCCAGCAGCTTGGGTAAGTACAGGGGACAAACTAATGGCTACACCTTC. It encodes CASSLGKYRGQTNGYTF. This chain links TRBV7-2 with TRBJ1-2; 7 bases align to TRBD1. Trimming at V came to 3 bases and at J to 6 bases, leaving 16 bases not matched to a gene. CDR3 length equals 17 residues. Per the germline V gene, CDR1 is SGHTA and CDR2 is FQGNSA.

V and J are TRBV11-3 and TRBJ2-1, with a weak D call TRBD1 (5 bases). V lost 5 bases and J 6 bases, leaving 8 bases between the germline ends. CDR1 SGHNT and CDR2 YENEEA come from the germline V gene. This CDR3 has 12 residues. The DNA of the CDR3 is TGTGCCAGCAGCCCAGGGCGCAATGAGCAGTTCTTC. Translating gives CASSPGRNEQFF.

The chain employs TRBV7-9 and TRBJ2-7; possible D gene TRBD1, 6 bases. The germline gives CDR1 SEHNR, CDR2 FQNEAQ (reference sequence). The CDR3 contains 15 residues. V lost 5 bases and J lost 3, with 17 bases in between. DNA of the CDR3: TGTGCCAGCAGCCCAACGGACGGGACATTCTACGAGCAGTACTTC. Protein sequence: CASSPTDGTFYEQYF.

The chain is built from TRBV4-1 and TRBJ2-5, with 7 bases identical to TRBD1. This CDR3 is 14 amino acids long. Per germline, CDR1 MGHRA and CDR2 YSYEKL. Trimming cost V 0 bases and J 2 bases; bases outside gene matches: 0. The CDR3 here is CASSQEQGQETQYF. The CDR3 DNA reads TGCGCCAGCAGCCAAGAACAGGGGCAAGAGACCCAGTACTTC.

The chain carries TRBV28 and TRBJ1-2; D call uncertain. The CDR3 covers 16 residues. Germline V gene lookup returns CDR1 MDHEN and CDR2 SYDVKM. V gave up 10 bases and J gave up 7 bases, with 28 bases separating them. The chain's CDR3 is CATSNPGSSRRSGYTF. DNA of the CDR3: TGTGCCACCTCGAATCCGGGATCCTCGCGTAGAAGTGGCTACACCTTC.

This chain links TRBV5-1 with TRBJ2-5; D may be TRBD2 (5 bases). V was pared by 3 bases and J by 4 bases, with 13 bases between. Germline lookup yields CDR1 SGHRS and CDR2 YFSETQ. The CDR3 length is 14 residues. The CDR3 region is CASSSGLAGETQYF. The DNA for the CDR3 is TGCGCCAGCAGCTCGGGTCTGGCGGGAGAGACCCAGTACTTC.

The rearrangement joins TRBV6-1 to TRBJ1-5; no firm D call. V was pared by 8 bases and J by 9 bases, with 17 bases between. The V gene's germline CDR1 is MNHNS and CDR2 SASEGT. CDR3 size: 13 residues. CDR3 DNA sequence: TGTGCCAGCGGGAGGGCGGGTGAAGTGCCCCAGCATTTT. This gives the protein CASGRAGEVPQHF.

V is TRBV19 and J is TRBJ2-1; 7 nucleotides align to TRBD2. The germline V gene encodes CDR1 LNHDA and CDR2 SQIVND (reference sequence). V trimming: 5 bases; J trimming: 0 bases; junction bases outside the gene matches: 10. The CDR3 is 17 residues long. Here the CDR3 DNA reads TGTGCCAGTAGTGTTCATCTAGCGGTGAGCTCCTACAATGAGCAGTTCTTC. Translation gives CASSVHLAVSSYNEQFF.

V and J are TRBV2 and TRBJ2-7; D unclear. Per germline, CDR1 SNHLY and CDR2 FYNNEI. This CDR3 spans 11 amino acids. Trimming removed 4 bases at V and 5 bases at J, with 6 bases between. DNA for the CDR3: TGTGCCAGCAGTGTGGGCCACGAGCAGTACTTC. Translated, it gives CASSVGHEQYF.

The rearrangement uses TRBV2 and TRBJ2-1; 8 nucleotides align to TRBD2. The J segment lost 3 bases and the V segment lost 6 bases, leaving 4 bases of the junction unmatched. This CDR3 contains 14 residues. Germline CDR1 is SNHLY and CDR2 is FYNNEI. DNA of the CDR3: TGTGCCAGCAGAATAGCGGGACTCTACAATGAGCAGTTCTTC. The encoded protein is CASRIAGLYNEQFF. The entire variable domain, with the rest obtained from reference TRBV2 and TRBJ2-1, is as follows: EPEVTQTPSHQVTQMGQEVILRCVPISNHLYFYWYRQILGQKVEFLVSFYNNEISEKSEIFDDQFSVERPDGSNFTLKIRSTKLEDSAMYFCASRIAGLYNEQFFGPGTRLTVL.

The gene calls are TRBV5-4 and TRBJ1-5; D gene unclear. CDR3 length: 14 amino acids. The germline gives CDR1 SGHNT, CDR2 YYREEE (reference sequence). V was shortened by 0 bases and J by 6 bases, with 10 bases between the two germline ends. The CDR3 loop reads CASSLEGDGQPQHF. CDR3 in DNA: TGTGCCAGCAGCTTGGAAGGAGACGGTCAGCCCCAGCATTTT.